Listed below are T cell receptor beta chains from one sample, sequenced in a study of PD-1 blockade in classical Hodgkin lymphoma. Only in-frame clones appear in the TCRdb table, and some are missing; sequencing was by immunoSEQ multiplex PCR. The profile shows about 41,000 clones, about 85% of them singletons. The input for sequencing was peripheral blood mononuclear cells (PBMCs), taken before the second cycle of nivolumab. Receptor source: a human donor with classical Hodgkin lymphoma. The CDR3 runs from the conserved cysteine through the conserved F or W. A D gene is named only where the DNA matches it firmly. Some rows have no size entry. The others give once, few or many, or a class for an expanded clone.

-,TRBJ1-2,13,once,TRBV25-1,CSLGQHLNYGYTF,TGTTCCCTAGGGCAGCACCTAAACTATGGCTACACCTTC
TRBD2,TRBJ2-5,15,-,TRBV7-8,CASSSGTSQGGTQYF,TGTGCCAGCAGCAGCGGGACTTCTCAAGGTGGGACCCAGTACTTC
-,TRBJ1-5,12,few,TRBV7-2,CASSSLGRPQHF,TGTGCCAGCAGCAGTCTGGGACGGCCCCAGCATTTT
-,TRBJ2-2,14,-,TRBV25-1,CASSEFRNTGELFF,TGTGCCAGCAGTGAATTTAGGAACACCGGGGAGCTGTTTTTT
-,TRBJ2-7,14,-,TRBV5-4,CASSSMTSAYEQYF,TGTGCCAGCAGCTCGATGACTAGTGCCTACGAGCAGTACTTC
TRBD1,TRBJ1-1,14,-,TRBV11-2,CASSLRGPPPEAFF,TGTGCCAGCAGCTTAAGGGGGCCCCCGCCTGAAGCTTTCTTT
TRBD1,TRBJ1-1,14,-,TRBV7-9,CASSQKTGKGETFF,TGTGCCAGCAGCCAGAAGACAGGGAAGGGGGAAACTTTCTTT
TRBD1,TRBJ1-1,19,-,TRBV5-1,CASSLADKGQGDKNTEAFF,TGCGCCAGCAGCTTGGCCGATAAAGGGCAGGGGGACAAGAACACTGAAGCTTTCTTT
TRBD2,TRBJ2-3,14,-,TRBV6-6,CASILAGGTDTQYF,TGTGCCAGCATCCTAGCGGGGGGAACAGATACGCAGTATTTT
TRBD1,TRBJ2-1,14,-,TRBV11-2,CASSFGTGSNEQFF,TGTGCCAGCAGCTTTGGGACAGGGTCCAATGAGCAGTTCTTC
TRBD1,TRBJ1-4,17,-,TRBV14,CASSPHPTGVTNEKLFF,TGTGCCAGCAGCCCTCACCCCACAGGGGTAACTAATGAAAAACTGTTTTTT
-,TRBJ1-2,13,-,TRBV19,CASNSGTNYGYTF,TGTGCCAGTAATTCGGGGACTAACTATGGCTACACCTTC
-,TRBJ1-2,13,-,TRBV7-9,CASSFDLNYGYTF,TGTGCCAGCAGCTTTGACCTGAACTATGGCTACACCTTC
-,TRBJ1-1,14,-,TRBV5-1,CASGPGGRGTEAFF,TGCGCCAGCGGGCCCGGCGGCCGAGGGACTGAAGCTTTCTTT
TRBD1,TRBJ2-7,14,-,TRBV28,CASSLSGTGYEQYF,TGTGCCAGCAGTTTGTCCGGGACAGGCTACGAGCAGTACTTC
TRBD1,TRBJ2-6,17,-,TRBV18,CASSRGGRGSGANVLTF,TGTGCCAGCTCACGAGGGGGCAGGGGTTCTGGGGCCAACGTCCTGACTTTC
-,TRBJ2-1,17,once,TRBV9,CASSVVSGASSYNEQFF,TGTGCCAGCAGCGTAGTTTCCGGGGCAAGCTCCTACAATGAGCAGTTCTTC
-,TRBJ2-3,16,-,TRBV19,CASSMGRGSSTDTQYF,TGTGCCAGTAGTATGGGCCGCGGGTCTAGCACAGATACGCAGTATTTT